The clone carrying this TCR beta chain was recorded once. Germline loops: CDR1 SQVTM, CDR2 ANQGSEA. With 5 bases clipped from V and 0 bases from J, the junction kept 10 bases outside the gene matches. There are 17 residues in the CDR3. Measured with immunoSEQ multiplex PCR; TCRdb has only the in-frame clones, and not every one. The sample includes 65,000 to 70,000 clones, approximately 85% seen only once; the top ten take roughly 0.4%. This sample is part of a study of OX40 agonist ivuxolimab in advanced cancers. Looking at the study overall: Partial response was recorded in three patients: one hepatocellular carcinoma and two cutaneous melanoma cases.

This rearrangement joins TRBV29-1 to TRBJ1-3, with 10 bases aligning to TRBD1. The material sequenced was CD4+ or CD8+ T cells sorted from blood, taken in a trial of the OX40 agonist ivuxolimab. This TCR came from an adult with an advanced solid tumor such as melanoma, head and neck, liver or kidney cancer. Here the CDR3 reads CSVRDRGVLSSGNTIYF. The CDR3 nucleotides are TGCAGCGTTAGGGACAGGGGAGTGCTAAGCTCTGGAAACACCATATATTTT. The variable domain in full, completed from reference TRBV29-1 and TRBJ1-3, reads SAVISQKPSRDICQRGTSLTIQCQVDSQVTMMFWYRQQPGQSLTLIATANQGSEATYESGFVIDKFPISRPNLTFSTLTVSNMSPEDSSIYLCSVRDRGVLSSGNTIYFGEGSWLTVV.